Following are 8 T cell receptor beta chains from one sample sequenced in a study of shared clonotypes between healthy human individuals. Clones were read by immunoSEQ multiplex PCR, and TCRdb kept only the in-frame ones, dropping some. There are around 1.5 million clones in the sample; 95% to 99% occur only once, and about 0.42% lies in the top ten. Sequencing used naive CD4+ T cells sorted from blood. Subset described: CD45RA+ positively selected. The receptors derive from a man aged 25 to 40 in good health.

V usage is TRBV9 and J usage is TRBJ2-1; 8 bases fit TRBD2. Per germline, CDR1 SGDLS and CDR2 YYNGEE. The CDR3 length is 15 residues. The V gene end was trimmed by 0 bases and the J gene end by 6 bases; junction bases not matched to a gene: 5. The CDR3 DNA is TGTGCCAGCAGCGTAGTGGATAGCGGGATCAATGAGCAGTTCTTC. This translates into CASSVVDSGINEQFF.

This chain links TRBV6-6 with TRBJ2-7; D possibly corresponds to TRBD1 (6 bases). V lost 0 bases, J lost 6 bases, and 9 bases lay in between. The V gene's germline CDR1 is MNHNY and CDR2 SVGAGI (reference sequence). The CDR3 consists of 13 residues. The CDR3 is CASSYSNRVEQYF. DNA for the CDR3: TGTGCCAGCAGTTACTCAAACAGGGTCGAGCAGTACTTC.

The chain couples TRBV18 to TRBJ2-1; D not certain. The germline CDR1 and CDR2 sequences are KGHSH and LQKENI. Deletions cut 3 bases from V and 12 bases from J, with 15 bases between. There are 13 residues in the CDR3. The CDR3 DNA is TGTGCCAGCTCACCTAAGGCGGACCCGGGGCAGTTCTTC. Translating gives CASSPKADPGQFF.

The chain combines TRBV19 with TRBJ2-3; D might be TRBD1 (5 bases). This CDR3 comprises 17 residues. Germline CDR1 is LNHDA and CDR2 is SQIVND (reference sequence). V was trimmed by 3 bases and J by 2 bases, leaving 18 bases between them. In DNA form, the CDR3 reads TGTGCCAGTAGTATCCACAGGCCAGGGTCCGACACAGATACGCAGTATTTT. As protein: CASSIHRPGSDTDTQYF. The complete variable domain, with remaining parts taken from reference TRBV19 and TRBJ2-3, reads DGGITQSPKYLFRKEGQNVTLSCEQNLNHDAMYWYRQDPGQGLRLIYYSQIVNDFQKGDIAEGYSVSREKKESFPLTVTSAQKNPTAFYLCASSIHRPGSDTDTQYFGPGTRLTVL.

The chain joins TRBV5-1 to TRBJ2-7; 8 bases line up with TRBD2. This CDR3 region has 18 residues. CDR1 and CDR2 (germline): SGHRS, YFSETQ. The V segment lost 0 bases and the J segment 0 bases; nucleotides outside the gene matches: 11. CDR3 sequence: CASSLAGGSPLSSYEQYF. CDR3 in DNA: TGCGCCAGCAGCTTGGCGGGAGGGTCCCCCCTTAGCTCCTACGAGCAGTACTTC. Full variable domain (rest looked up from reference TRBV5-1 and TRBJ2-7): KAGVTQTPRYLIKTRGQQVTLSCSPISGHRSVSWYQQTPGQGLQFLFEYFSETQRNKGNFPGRFSGRQFSNSRSEMNVSTLELGDSALYLCASSLAGGSPLSSYEQYFGPGTRLTVT.

The chain uses TRBV5-4 and TRBJ2-2; D possibly corresponds to TRBD1 (6 bases). CDR1 is SGHNT, CDR2 YYREEE, per germline (reference sequence). This CDR3 comprises 16 residues. Trimming removed 2 bases at V and 1 base at J, with 12 bases between. This CDR3 reads CASSFFQGLNTGELFF. DNA for the CDR3: TGTGCCAGCAGCTTTTTTCAGGGGTTGAACACCGGGGAGCTGTTTTTT. The entire variable domain, with the rest obtained from reference TRBV5-4 and TRBJ2-2, is as follows: ETGVTQSPTHLIKTRGQQVTLRCSSQSGHNTVSWYQQALGQGPQFIFQYYREEENGRGNFPPRFSGLQFPNYSSELNVNALELDDSALYLCASSFFQGLNTGELFFGEGSRLTVL.

J is TRBJ2-1 and V is TRBV10-3; weak D call: TRBD2 (5 bases). Trimming took off 0 bases at V and 12 bases at J, with 12 bases between the two ends. CDR1 and CDR2 from the germline V gene are ENHRY and SYGVKD. The CDR3 length is 13 residues. CDR3 bases: TGTGCCATCAGTGAGTCGGCCAGCGGAGTGCAGTTCTTC. Its protein product is CAISESASGVQFF.

This clone was seen just once. The chain links TRBV5-4 to TRBJ2-7, with 11 bases matching TRBD1. The CDR3 runs to 15 residues. Per germline, CDR1 SGHNT and CDR2 YYREEE (reference sequence). V lost 4 bases to trimming and J lost 5 bases; unmatched junction nucleotides: 8. The DNA for the CDR3 is TGTGCCAGCAGCACAAGGACAGGGGGCGAGGACGAGCAGTACTTC. It translates to CASSTRTGGEDEQYF.